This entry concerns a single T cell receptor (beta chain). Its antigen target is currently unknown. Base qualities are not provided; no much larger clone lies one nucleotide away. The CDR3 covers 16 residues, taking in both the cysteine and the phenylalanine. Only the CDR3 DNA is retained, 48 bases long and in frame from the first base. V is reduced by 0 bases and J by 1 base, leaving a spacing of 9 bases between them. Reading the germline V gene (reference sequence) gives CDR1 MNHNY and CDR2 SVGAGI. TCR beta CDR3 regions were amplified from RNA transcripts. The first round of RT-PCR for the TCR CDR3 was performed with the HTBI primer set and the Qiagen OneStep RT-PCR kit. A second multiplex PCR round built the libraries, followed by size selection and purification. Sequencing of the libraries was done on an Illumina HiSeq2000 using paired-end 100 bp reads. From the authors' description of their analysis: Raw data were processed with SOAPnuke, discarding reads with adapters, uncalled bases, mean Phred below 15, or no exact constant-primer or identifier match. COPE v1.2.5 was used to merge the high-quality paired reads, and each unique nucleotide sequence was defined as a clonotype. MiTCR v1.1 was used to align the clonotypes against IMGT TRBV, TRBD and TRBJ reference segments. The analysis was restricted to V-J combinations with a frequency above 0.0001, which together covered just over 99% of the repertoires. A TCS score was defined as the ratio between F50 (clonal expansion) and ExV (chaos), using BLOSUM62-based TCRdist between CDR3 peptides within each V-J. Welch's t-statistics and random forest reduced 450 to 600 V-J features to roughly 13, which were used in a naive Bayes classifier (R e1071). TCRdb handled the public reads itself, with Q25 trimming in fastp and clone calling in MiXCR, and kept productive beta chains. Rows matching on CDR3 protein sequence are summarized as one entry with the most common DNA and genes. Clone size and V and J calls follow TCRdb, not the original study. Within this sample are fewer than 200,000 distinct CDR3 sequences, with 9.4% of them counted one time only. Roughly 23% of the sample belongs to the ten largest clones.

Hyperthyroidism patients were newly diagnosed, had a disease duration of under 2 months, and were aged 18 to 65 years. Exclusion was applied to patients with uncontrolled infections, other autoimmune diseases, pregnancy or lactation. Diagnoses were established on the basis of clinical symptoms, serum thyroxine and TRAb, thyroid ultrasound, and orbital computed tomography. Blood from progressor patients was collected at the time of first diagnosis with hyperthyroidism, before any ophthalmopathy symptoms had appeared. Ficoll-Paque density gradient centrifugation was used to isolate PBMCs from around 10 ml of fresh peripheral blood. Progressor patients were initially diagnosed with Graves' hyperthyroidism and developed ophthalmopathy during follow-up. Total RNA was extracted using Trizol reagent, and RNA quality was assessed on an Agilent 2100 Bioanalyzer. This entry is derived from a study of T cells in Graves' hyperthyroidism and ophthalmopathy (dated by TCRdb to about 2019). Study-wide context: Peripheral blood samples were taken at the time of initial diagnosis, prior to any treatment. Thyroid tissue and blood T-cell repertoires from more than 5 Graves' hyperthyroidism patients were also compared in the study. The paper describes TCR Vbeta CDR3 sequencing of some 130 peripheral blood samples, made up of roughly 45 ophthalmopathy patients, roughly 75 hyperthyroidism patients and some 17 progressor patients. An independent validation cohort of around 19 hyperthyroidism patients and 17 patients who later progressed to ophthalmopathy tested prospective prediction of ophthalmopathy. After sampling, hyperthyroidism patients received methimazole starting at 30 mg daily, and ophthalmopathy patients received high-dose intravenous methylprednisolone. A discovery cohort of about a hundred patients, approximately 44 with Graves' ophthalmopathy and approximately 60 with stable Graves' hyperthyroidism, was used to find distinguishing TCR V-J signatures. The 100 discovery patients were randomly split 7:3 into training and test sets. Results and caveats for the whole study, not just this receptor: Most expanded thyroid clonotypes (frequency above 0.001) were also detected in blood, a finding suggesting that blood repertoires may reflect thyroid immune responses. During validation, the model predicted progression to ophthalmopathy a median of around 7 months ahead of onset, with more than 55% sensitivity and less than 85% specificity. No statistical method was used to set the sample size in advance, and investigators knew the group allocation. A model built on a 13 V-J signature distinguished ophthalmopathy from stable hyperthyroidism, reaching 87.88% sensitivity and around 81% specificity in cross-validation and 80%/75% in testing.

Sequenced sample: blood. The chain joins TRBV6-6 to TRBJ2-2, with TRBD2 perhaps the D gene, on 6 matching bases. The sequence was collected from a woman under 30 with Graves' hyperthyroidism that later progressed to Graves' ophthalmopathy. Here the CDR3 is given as CASSYSGTVNTGELFF. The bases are TGTGCCAGCAGTTACTCCGGGACTGTGAACACCGGGGAGCTGTTTTTT.